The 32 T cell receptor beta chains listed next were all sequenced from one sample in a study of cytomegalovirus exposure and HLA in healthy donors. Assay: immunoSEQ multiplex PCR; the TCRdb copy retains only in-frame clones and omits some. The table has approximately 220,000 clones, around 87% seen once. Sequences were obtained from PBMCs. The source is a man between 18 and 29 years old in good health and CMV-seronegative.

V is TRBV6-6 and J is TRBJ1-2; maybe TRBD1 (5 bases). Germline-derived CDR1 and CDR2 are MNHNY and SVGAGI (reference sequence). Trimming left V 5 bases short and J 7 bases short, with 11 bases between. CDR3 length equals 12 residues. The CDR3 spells CASSNRRFGYTF. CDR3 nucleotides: TGTGCCAGCAGTAACAGGCGGTTTGGCTACACCTTC.

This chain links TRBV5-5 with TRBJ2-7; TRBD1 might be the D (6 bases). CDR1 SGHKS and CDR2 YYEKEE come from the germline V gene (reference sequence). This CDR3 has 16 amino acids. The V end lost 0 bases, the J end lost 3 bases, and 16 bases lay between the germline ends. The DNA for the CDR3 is TGTGCCAGCAGCTTGGGGGGGCGCGATCTTGTCTACGAGCAGTACTTC. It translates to CASSLGGRDLVYEQYF.

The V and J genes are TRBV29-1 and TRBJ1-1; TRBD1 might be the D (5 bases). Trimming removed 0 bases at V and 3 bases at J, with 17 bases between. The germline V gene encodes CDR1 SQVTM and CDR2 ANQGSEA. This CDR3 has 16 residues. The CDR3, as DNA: TGCAGCGTTGAAGATAGACCCCCAGGGTACGACACTGAAGCTTTCTTT. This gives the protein CSVEDRPPGYDTEAFF.

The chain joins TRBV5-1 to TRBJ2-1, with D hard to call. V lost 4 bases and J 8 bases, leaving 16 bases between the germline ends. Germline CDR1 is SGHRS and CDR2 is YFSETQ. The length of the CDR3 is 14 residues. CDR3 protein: CASSLLIRSDEQFF. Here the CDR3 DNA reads TGCGCCAGCAGCCTACTAATTCGGTCGGATGAGCAGTTCTTC.

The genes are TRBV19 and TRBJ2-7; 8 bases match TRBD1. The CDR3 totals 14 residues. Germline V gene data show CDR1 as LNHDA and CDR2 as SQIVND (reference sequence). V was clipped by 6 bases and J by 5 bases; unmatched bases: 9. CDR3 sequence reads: CASRPGQDYHEQYF. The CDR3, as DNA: TGTGCCAGTAGACCGGGACAGGACTACCACGAGCAGTACTTC. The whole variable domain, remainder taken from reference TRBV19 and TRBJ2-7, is DGGITQSPKYLFRKEGQNVTLSCEQNLNHDAMYWYRQDPGQGLRLIYYSQIVNDFQKGDIAEGYSVSREKKESFPLTVTSAQKNPTAFYLCASRPGQDYHEQYFGPGTRLTVT.

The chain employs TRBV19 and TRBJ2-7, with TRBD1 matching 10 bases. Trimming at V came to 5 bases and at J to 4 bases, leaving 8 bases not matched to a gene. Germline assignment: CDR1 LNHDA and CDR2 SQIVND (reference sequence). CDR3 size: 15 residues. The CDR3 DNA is TGTGCCAGTAGTCTCGACAGGGGGCGATTGTACGAGCAGTACTTC. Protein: CASSLDRGRLYEQYF.

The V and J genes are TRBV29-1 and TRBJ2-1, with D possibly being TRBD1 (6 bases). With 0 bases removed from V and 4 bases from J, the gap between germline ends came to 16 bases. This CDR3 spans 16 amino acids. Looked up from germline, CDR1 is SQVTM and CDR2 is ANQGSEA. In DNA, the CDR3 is TGCAGCGTTGAAGATGTTCGGGACACCTCGTACAATGAGCAGTTCTTC. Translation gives CSVEDVRDTSYNEQFF.

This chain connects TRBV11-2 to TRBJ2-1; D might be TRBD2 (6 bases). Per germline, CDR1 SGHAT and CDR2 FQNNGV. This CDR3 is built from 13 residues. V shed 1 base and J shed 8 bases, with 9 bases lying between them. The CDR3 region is CASSLVLADEQFF. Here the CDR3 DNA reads TGTGCCAGCAGCTTAGTACTAGCCGATGAGCAGTTCTTC. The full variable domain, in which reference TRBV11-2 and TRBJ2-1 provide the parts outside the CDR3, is EAGVAQSPRYKIIEKRQSVAFWCNPISGHATLYWYQQILGQGPKLLIQFQNNGVVDDSQLPKDRFSAERLKGVDSTLKIQPAKLEDSAVYLCASSLVLADEQFFGPGTRLTVL.

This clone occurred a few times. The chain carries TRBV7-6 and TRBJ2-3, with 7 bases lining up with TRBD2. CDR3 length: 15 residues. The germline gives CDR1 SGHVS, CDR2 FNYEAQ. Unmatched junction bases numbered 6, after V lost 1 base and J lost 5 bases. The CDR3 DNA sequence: TGTGCCAGCAGCTTAGGAGCACTAGCGAGAGATACGCAGTATTTT. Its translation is CASSLGALARDTQYF.

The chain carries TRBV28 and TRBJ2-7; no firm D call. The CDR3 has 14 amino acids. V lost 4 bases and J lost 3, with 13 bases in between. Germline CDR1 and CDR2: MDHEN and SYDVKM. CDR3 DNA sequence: TGTGCCAGCAGTTCCCTGTTGCTTAGCTACGAGCAGTACTTC. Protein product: CASSSLLLSYEQYF. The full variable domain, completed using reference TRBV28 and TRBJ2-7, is DVKVTQSSRYLVKRTGEKVFLECVQDMDHENMFWYRQDPGLGLRLIYFSYDVKMKEKGDIPEGYSVSREKKERFSLILESASTNQTSMYLCASSSLLLSYEQYFGPGTRLTVT.

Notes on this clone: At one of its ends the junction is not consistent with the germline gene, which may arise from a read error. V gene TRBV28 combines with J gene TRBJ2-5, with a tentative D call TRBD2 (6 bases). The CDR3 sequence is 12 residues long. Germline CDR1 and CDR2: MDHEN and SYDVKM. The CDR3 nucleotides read TGTGCCAGCAGTTTCTTGCTACTAGCCCCTAACTTC. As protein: CASSFLLLAPNF.

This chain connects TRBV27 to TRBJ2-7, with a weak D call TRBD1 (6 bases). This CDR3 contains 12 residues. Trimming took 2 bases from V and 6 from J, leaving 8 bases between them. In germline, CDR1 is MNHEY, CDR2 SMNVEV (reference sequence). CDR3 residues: CASSLTGLEQYF. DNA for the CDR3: TGTGCCAGCAGTTTAACAGGGCTCGAGCAGTACTTC.

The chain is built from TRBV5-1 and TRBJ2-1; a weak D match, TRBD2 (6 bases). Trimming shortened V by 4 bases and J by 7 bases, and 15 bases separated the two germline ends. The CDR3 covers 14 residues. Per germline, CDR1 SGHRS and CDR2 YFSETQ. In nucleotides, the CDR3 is TGCGCCAGCAGCCCCTGGACTAATGTAAATGAGCAGTTCTTC. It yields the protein CASSPWTNVNEQFF.

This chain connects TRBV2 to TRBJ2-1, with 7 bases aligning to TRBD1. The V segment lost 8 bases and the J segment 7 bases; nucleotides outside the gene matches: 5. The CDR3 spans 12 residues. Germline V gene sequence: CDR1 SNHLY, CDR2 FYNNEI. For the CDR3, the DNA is TGTGCCAGCGCAGGGGGTGGGAATGAGCAGTTCTTC. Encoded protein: CASAGGGNEQFF.

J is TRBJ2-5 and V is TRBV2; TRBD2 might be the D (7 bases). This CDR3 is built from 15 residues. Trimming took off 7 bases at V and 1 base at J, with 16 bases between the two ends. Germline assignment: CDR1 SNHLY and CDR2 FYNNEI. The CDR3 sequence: CASKTLGGGQETQYF. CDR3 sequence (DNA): TGTGCCAGCAAGACGCTGGGAGGGGGCCAAGAGACCCAGTACTTC.

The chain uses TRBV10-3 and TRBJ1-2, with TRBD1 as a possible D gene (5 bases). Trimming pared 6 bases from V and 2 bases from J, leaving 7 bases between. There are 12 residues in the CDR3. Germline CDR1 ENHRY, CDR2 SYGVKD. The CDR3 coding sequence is TGTGCCATCAGGACAGAGAACTATGGCTACACCTTC. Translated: CAIRTENYGYTF.

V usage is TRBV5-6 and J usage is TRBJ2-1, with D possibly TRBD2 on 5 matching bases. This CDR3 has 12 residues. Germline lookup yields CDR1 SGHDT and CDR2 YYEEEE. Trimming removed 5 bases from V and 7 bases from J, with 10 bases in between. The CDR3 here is CASSQLVNEQFF. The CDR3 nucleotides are TGTGCCAGCAGTCAACTAGTGAATGAGCAGTTCTTC.

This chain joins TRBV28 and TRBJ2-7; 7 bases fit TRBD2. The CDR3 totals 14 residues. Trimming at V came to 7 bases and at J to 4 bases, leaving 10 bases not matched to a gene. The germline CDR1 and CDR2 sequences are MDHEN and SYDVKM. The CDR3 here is CASTASGGTYEQYF. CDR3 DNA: TGTGCCAGCACCGCTTCGGGGGGAACTTACGAGCAGTACTTC.

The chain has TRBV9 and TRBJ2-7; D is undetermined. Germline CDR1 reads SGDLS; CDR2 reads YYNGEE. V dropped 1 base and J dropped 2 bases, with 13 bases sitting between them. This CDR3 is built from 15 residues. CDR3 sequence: CASSVTGDHTYEQYF. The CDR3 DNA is TGTGCCAGCAGCGTAACCGGAGATCATACCTACGAGCAGTACTTC. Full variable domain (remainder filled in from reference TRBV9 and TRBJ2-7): DSGVTQTPKHLITATGQRVTLRCSPRSGDLSVYWYQQSLDQGLQFLIQYYNGEERAKGNILERFSAQQFPDLHSELNLSSLELGDSALYFCASSVTGDHTYEQYFGPGTRLTVT.

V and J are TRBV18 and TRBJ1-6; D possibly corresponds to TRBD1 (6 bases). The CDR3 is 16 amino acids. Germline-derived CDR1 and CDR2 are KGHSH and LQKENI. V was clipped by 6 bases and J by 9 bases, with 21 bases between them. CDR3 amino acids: CASSHSAGQGSSPLHF. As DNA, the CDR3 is TGTGCCAGCTCCCACAGTGCTGGGCAGGGGAGTTCACCCCTCCACTTT.

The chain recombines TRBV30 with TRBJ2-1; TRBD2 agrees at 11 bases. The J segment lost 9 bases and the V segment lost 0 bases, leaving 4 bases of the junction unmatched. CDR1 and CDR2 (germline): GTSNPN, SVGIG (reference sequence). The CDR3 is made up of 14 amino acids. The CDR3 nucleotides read TGTGCCTGGAGTGTAGAACTAGCGGGAGTTGAGCAGTTCTTC. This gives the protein CAWSVELAGVEQFF.

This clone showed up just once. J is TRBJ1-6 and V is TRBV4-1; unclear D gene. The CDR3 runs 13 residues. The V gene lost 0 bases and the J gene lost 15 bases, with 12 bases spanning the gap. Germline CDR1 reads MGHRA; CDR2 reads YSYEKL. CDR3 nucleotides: TGCGCCAGCAGCCAAGAACAGAAGCCACTCCTCCACTTT. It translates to CASSQEQKPLLHF.

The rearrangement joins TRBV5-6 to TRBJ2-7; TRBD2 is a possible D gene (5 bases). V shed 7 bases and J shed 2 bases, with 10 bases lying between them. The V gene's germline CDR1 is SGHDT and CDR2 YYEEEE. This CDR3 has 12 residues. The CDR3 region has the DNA TGTGCCAGCCGGGGTGGAGCCTACGAGCAGTACTTC. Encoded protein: CASRGGAYEQYF.

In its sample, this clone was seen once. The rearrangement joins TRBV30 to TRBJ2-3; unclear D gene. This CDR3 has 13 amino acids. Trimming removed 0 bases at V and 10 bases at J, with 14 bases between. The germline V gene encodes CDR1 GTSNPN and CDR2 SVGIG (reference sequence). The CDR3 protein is CAWSVRSGEAQYF. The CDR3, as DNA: TGTGCCTGGAGTGTACGTAGTGGAGAGGCGCAGTATTTT. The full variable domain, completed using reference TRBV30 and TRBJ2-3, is SQTIHQWPATLVQPVGSPLSLECTVEGTSNPNLYWYRQAAGRGLQLLFYSVGIGQISSEVPQNLSASRPQDRQFILSSKKLLLSDSGFYLCAWSVRSGEAQYFGPGTRLTVL.

The CDR3 protein is CASSWDRASYEQYF. The DNA of the CDR3 is TGTGCCAGCAGTTGGGACAGGGCCTCCTACGAGCAGTACTTC. This chain connects TRBV6-5 to TRBJ2-7; 9 positions agree with TRBD1. V was pared by 4 bases and J by 0 bases, with 1 base of the junction left unmatched. CDR1 and CDR2 from the germline V gene are MNHEY and SVGAGI. CDR3 length: 14 amino acids.

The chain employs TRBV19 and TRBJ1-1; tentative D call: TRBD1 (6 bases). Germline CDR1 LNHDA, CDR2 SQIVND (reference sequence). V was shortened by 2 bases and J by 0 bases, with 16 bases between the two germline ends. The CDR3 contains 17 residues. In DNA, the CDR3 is TGTGCCAGTAGTATACCCGGCCAGGGGACGATGAACACTGAAGCTTTCTTT. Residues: CASSIPGQGTMNTEAFF.

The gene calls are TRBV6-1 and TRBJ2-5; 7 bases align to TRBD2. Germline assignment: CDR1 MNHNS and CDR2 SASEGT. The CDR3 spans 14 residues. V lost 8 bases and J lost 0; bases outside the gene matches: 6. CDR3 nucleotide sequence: TGTGCCAGCGGGCGGCTAGCGGACCAAGAGACCCAGTACTTC. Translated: CASGRLADQETQYF.

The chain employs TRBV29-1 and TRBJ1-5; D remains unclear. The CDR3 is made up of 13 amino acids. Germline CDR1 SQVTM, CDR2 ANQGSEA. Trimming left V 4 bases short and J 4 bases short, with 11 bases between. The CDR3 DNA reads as TGCAGCGTTGGGGCATCTCCTAATCAGCCCCAGCATTTT. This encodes CSVGASPNQPQHF.

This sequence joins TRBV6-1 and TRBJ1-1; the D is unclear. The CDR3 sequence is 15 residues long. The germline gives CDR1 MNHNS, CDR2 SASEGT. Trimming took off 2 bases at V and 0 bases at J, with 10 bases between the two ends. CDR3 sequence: CASSESVLMNTEAFF. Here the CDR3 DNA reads TGTGCCAGCAGTGAATCGGTGCTGATGAACACTGAAGCTTTCTTT.

CDR3 DNA sequence: TGTGCCAGCAGGAGGACTGGCCGGGAGCAGTTCTTC. It specifies CASRRTGREQFF. The rearrangement joins TRBV27 to TRBJ2-1, with D perhaps matching TRBD2 (5 bases). This CDR3 is built from 12 residues. Germline V lookup: CDR1 MNHEY, CDR2 SMNVEV (reference sequence). The V end lost 6 bases, the J end lost 10 bases, and 13 bases lay between the germline ends.

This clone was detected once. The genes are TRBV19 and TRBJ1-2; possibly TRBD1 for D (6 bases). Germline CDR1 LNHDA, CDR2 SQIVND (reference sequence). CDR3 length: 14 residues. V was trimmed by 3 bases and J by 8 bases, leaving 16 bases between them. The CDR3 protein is CASSITGQTRGYTF. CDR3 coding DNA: TGTGCCAGTAGTATTACGGGACAAACCCGCGGCTACACCTTC.

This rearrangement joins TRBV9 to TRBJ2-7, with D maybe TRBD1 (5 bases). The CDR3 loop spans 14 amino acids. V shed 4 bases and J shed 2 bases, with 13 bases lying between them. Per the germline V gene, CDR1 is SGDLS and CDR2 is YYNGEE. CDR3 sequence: CASSPEGAAYEQYF. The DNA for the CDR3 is TGTGCCAGCAGCCCAGAAGGGGCCGCCTACGAGCAGTACTTC. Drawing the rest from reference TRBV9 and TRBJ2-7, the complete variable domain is DSGVTQTPKHLITATGQRVTLRCSPRSGDLSVYWYQQSLDQGLQFLIQYYNGEERAKGNILERFSAQQFPDLHSELNLSSLELGDSALYFCASSPEGAAYEQYFGPGTRLTVT.